Following are 12 T cell receptor beta chains from one sample sequenced in a study of blood T cell repertoires in COVID-19. Assay: immunoSEQ multiplex PCR; the TCRdb copy retains only in-frame clones and omits some. The data show about 23,000 clones, 60% to 75% seen once. The sequenced sample was peripheral blood. All receptors come from a man aged 50 or older with COVID-19, enrolled during active disease.

This clone was observed once. This chain uses TRBV4-2 with TRBJ1-5; a weak D match, TRBD1 (5 bases). Germline values: CDR1 LGHNA, CDR2 YNFKEQ. With 1 base removed from V and 4 bases from J, the gap between germline ends came to 8 bases. The CDR3 length is 14 residues. The CDR3, as DNA: TGTGCCAGCAGCCAAGTGGGGGGGAATCAGCCCCAGCATTTT. As protein: CASSQVGGNQPQHF.

CDR3 in amino acids: CASSYRGETSYEQYF. The DNA of the CDR3 is TGTGCCAGCTCCTACAGGGGGGAGACCTCTTACGAGCAGTACTTC. The chain has TRBV6-5 and TRBJ2-7; 8 bases line up with TRBD1. CDR1 MNHEY and CDR2 SVGAGI come from the germline V gene. V gave up 8 bases and J gave up 4 bases; unmatched junction bases: 13. CDR3 size: 15 residues.

The chain employs TRBV6-5 and TRBJ1-2, with 9 bases aligning to TRBD1. The CDR3 is made up of 15 amino acids. Germline V gene sequence: CDR1 MNHEY, CDR2 SVGAGI. V trimming: 6 bases; J trimming: 4 bases; junction bases outside the gene matches: 9. Here the CDR3 reads CASSQGTGQIYGYTF. The CDR3 nucleotides are TGTGCCAGCAGCCAAGGGACAGGGCAAATCTATGGCTACACCTTC.

The count of this clone is one. The gene calls are TRBV11-3 and TRBJ2-3; 7 nucleotides match TRBD2. Per germline, CDR1 SGHNT and CDR2 YENEEA. The V gene end was trimmed by 7 bases and the J gene end by 4 bases; junction bases not matched to a gene: 8. The CDR3 is 14 amino acids. In DNA, the CDR3 is TGTGCCAGCACCGTAGCGGGTGTGTCAGATACGCAGTATTTT. It yields the protein CASTVAGVSDTQYF.

This clone was found once. The chain combines TRBV7-9 with TRBJ1-5; D is perhaps TRBD1 (5 bases). Deletions cut 2 bases from V and 7 bases from J, with 9 bases between. Germline V gives CDR1 SEHNR, CDR2 FQNEAQ (reference sequence). The CDR3 totals 13 residues. The CDR3 region has the DNA TGTGCCAGCAGCTTACTTGGGGGGCAGCCCCAGCATTTT. This codes for CASSLLGGQPQHF.

The chain has TRBV28 and TRBJ1-2; D is perhaps TRBD1 (6 bases). Per germline, CDR1 MDHEN and CDR2 SYDVKM. This CDR3 spans 14 amino acids. Trimming removed 6 bases from V and 6 bases from J, with 17 bases in between. The CDR3 loop reads CASSPQGSWHGYTF. As DNA, the CDR3 is TGTGCCAGCAGCCCTCAGGGGAGTTGGCATGGCTACACCTTC.

This sequence joins TRBV19 and TRBJ2-3, with 11 bases matching TRBD2. The CDR3 sequence is 16 residues long. J lost 2 bases, V lost 4 bases, and 5 bases had no gene match. In germline, CDR1 is LNHDA, CDR2 SQIVND (reference sequence). Here the CDR3 DNA reads TGTGCCAGTAGTACCTCTAGCGGGAGGTACACAGATACGCAGTATTTT. Translation: CASSTSSGRYTDTQYF. The full variable domain, its missing parts supplied by reference TRBV19 and TRBJ2-3, is DGGITQSPKYLFRKEGQNVTLSCEQNLNHDAMYWYRQDPGQGLRLIYYSQIVNDFQKGDIAEGYSVSREKKESFPLTVTSAQKNPTAFYLCASSTSSGRYTDTQYFGPGTRLTVL.

The rearrangement links TRBV3-1 (or the pseudogene TRBV3-2) to TRBJ2-7, with D perhaps matching TRBD2 (6 bases). The germline V gene encodes CDR1 LGHDT and CDR2 YNNKEL (reference sequence). This CDR3 contains 16 residues. Trimming took 0 bases from V and 9 from J, leaving 21 bases between them. The CDR3 is CASSQEPRGSGLGQYF. The CDR3 bases are TGTGCCAGCAGCCAAGAGCCCCGTGGTAGCGGTCTGGGGCAGTACTTC.

J is TRBJ2-2 and V is TRBV19; 8 bases fit TRBD1. Trimming removed 10 bases from V and 1 base from J; junction bases left unmatched: 8. Germline loops: CDR1 LNHDA, CDR2 SQIVND (reference sequence). This CDR3 is 15 amino acids long. The CDR3 DNA is TGTGCCACTAACAAAGACAGGGGGAACACCGGGGAGCTGTTTTTT. Translation gives CATNKDRGNTGELFF.

The V gene is TRBV4-2, the J gene TRBJ2-7; 10 bases are shared with TRBD2. The CDR3 totals 14 residues. V trimming: 4 bases; J trimming: 5 bases; junction bases outside the gene matches: 5. CDR1 and CDR2 (germline): LGHNA, YNFKEQ. In DNA form, the CDR3 reads TGTGCCAGCAGCCGCGGGCTAGCGGGAGACGAGCAGTACTTC. Its translation: CASSRGLAGDEQYF.

This chain connects TRBV28 to TRBJ1-2, with a tentative D call TRBD1 (5 bases). CDR1 and CDR2 from the germline V gene are MDHEN and SYDVKM. V was trimmed by 7 bases and J by 2 bases, leaving 8 bases between them. CDR3 length: 12 amino acids. The CDR3 protein is CASNQGNYGYTF. CDR3 DNA: TGTGCCAGCAATCAGGGCAACTATGGCTACACCTTC.

The CDR3 sequence is CASSLGSPRSYNEQFF. The CDR3 DNA follows: TGTGCCAGCAGCTTAGGGTCCCCGAGGTCCTACAATGAGCAGTTCTTC. The gene calls are TRBV11-3 and TRBJ2-1; D remains unclear. The CDR3 has 16 amino acids. V was shortened by 1 base and J by 1 base, with 11 bases between the two germline ends. Germline lookup yields CDR1 SGHNT and CDR2 YENEEA. The variable domain in full, with the rest retrieved from reference TRBV11-3 and TRBJ2-1, is EAGVVQSPRYKIIEKKQPVAFWCNPISGHNTLYWYLQNLGQGPELLIRYENEEAVDDSQLPKDRFSAERLKGVDSTLKIQPAELGDSAVYLCASSLGSPRSYNEQFFGPGTRLTVL.